This T cell receptor (beta chain) was recovered during a study of prognosis after radiotherapy for stage I lung cancer. As to this clonotype: As yet, its antigen is unknown. A read error is the likely source, as a far larger clone sits one nucleotide away.

The study's findings and limits: Once stereotactic body radiation therapy had been given, unique TCR clone counts fell, with a median of around 10,000 versus 6,900.

The germline V gene encodes CDR1 MRHNA and CDR2 SNTAGT. The CDR3 is made up of 17 amino acids. The ends lost 5 bases at V and 4 bases at J; junction bases unmatched: 16. Genomic DNA provided the template from which TCR beta CDR3 was amplified by two-round multiplex PCR. Used in first-round PCR were primers specific to each TRBV and TRBJ gene. One entry per CDR3 protein, called by TCRdb with MiXCR from the multiplex PCR reads. This table has fewer than 40,000 distinct CDR3 sequences, 40% to 50% appearing once. The chain has TRBV6-4 and TRBJ2-7; TRBD2 matches 8 bases. Sequencing used PBMCs, obtained before or after stereotactic body radiation therapy (not recorded which). The receptor comes from a donor aged 50 or older with non-small cell lung cancer. The CDR3 is CASSYRGLEGQVYEQYF. The CDR3 nucleotides are TGTGCCAGCAGTTATCGGGGACTAGAGGGACAAGTTTACGAGCAGTACTTC.